Listed here is a single T cell receptor (beta chain). Its target is unknown. This sample is drawn from a study of graft-versus-host responses after intestinal transplantation. Study-level background: Multivisceral, liver-intestinal, or isolated intestinal transplants were received by the recipients. Induction with anti-thymocyte globulin, then tacrolimus and steroids for around three years, was given to all recipients. Findings and caveats of the study: Some GvH clones appeared in ileal mucosa or blood before recipient bone marrow.

CDR1 is DFQATT, CDR2 SNEGSKA, per germline (reference sequence). Trimming took 1 base from V and 9 from J, leaving 6 bases between them. This CDR3 spans 10 amino acids. TCRdb keeps only in-frame clones here, not all; method: immunoSEQ multiplex PCR. The data contain tens of thousands of clones, less than 90% of them singletons. This sequence joins TRBV20-1 and TRBJ2-5; tentative D call: TRBD2 (6 bases). The sequencing used unstimulated CD4+ T cells sorted from spleen or lymph node cells, collected before intestinal transplant. This receptor was identified in a human donor who received an intestinal transplant. Here the CDR3 reads CSARGGAQYF. For the CDR3, the DNA is TGCAGTGCTAGAGGGGGGGCCCAGTACTTC.